This TCR beta chain was retrieved from a study of naive and memory T cell subsets. Two oligonucleotides, mixed equimolar, formed the beta constant-region primer covering TRBC1 and TRBC2. TCRdb analysed the UMI-ligation and nested PCR reads with MiXCR anew, one entry per CDR3 protein. The table shows about 150,000 distinct CDR3 sequences, with about a sixth occurring only once. There are a few counts of this clonotype. V lost 5 bases and J 3 bases, leaving 10 bases between the germline ends. This CDR3 region has 12 residues. Germline V CDR1 and CDR2: DFQATT, SNEGSKA (reference sequence). The genes are TRBV20-1 and TRBJ2-5; D possibly corresponds to TRBD2 (6 bases). This sequence originates from a human donor in good health. Sequencing was done on a sample of naive CD4+ T cells from blood. This CDR3 is CSAPPGEETQYF. The CDR3 bases are TGCAGTGCTCCCCCGGGAGAAGAGACCCAGTACTTC.